Below are 25 T cell receptor beta chains sequenced from a single sample in a study of cytomegalovirus exposure and HLA in healthy donors. The PCR used 60 Vbeta and 13 Jbeta primers. Data came from immunoSEQ multiplex PCR; TCRdb stores just in-frame clones and leaves some out. In the table there are around 100,000 clones, 70% to 80% of which are singletons. Sequencing used PBMCs. The receptor set was obtained from a female donor in good health and CMV-seropositive.

The rearrangement joins TRBV7-9 to TRBJ2-7, with 8 bases matching TRBD2. The CDR3 contains 17 residues. The J segment lost 0 bases and the V segment lost 1 base, leaving 8 bases of the junction unmatched. In germline, CDR1 is SEHNR, CDR2 FQNEAQ (reference sequence). CDR3 in amino acids: CASSLGVGTSISYEQYF. CDR3 DNA: TGTGCCAGCAGCTTAGGTGTTGGGACTAGTATCTCCTACGAGCAGTACTTC. The entire variable domain, with the rest obtained from reference TRBV7-9 and TRBJ2-7, is as follows: DTGVSQNPRHKITKRGQNVTFRCDPISEHNRLYWYRQTLGQGPEFLTYFQNEAQLEKSRLLSDRFSAERPKGSFSTLEIQRTEQGDSAMYLCASSLGVGTSISYEQYFGPGTRLTVT.

The chain recombines TRBV18 with TRBJ2-5; possible D gene TRBD2, 5 bases. The V end lost 2 bases, the J end lost 4 bases, and 14 bases lay between the germline ends. The CDR3 covers 15 residues. CDR1 KGHSH and CDR2 LQKENI come from the germline V gene. CDR3 loop: CASSPNSGEGETQYF. CDR3 sequence (DNA): TGTGCCAGCTCACCAAACTCTGGAGAGGGAGAGACCCAGTACTTC.

This chain joins TRBV9 and TRBJ2-7; TRBD2 might be the D (5 bases). The CDR3 covers 11 residues. V was cut by 6 bases and J by 5 bases, with 9 bases left in between. CDR1 SGDLS and CDR2 YYNGEE come from the germline V gene. This chain's CDR3 is CASTGLHEQYF. In DNA, the CDR3 is TGTGCCAGCACCGGACTTCACGAGCAGTACTTC.

V gene TRBV30 combines with J gene TRBJ1-1; the match to TRBD1 covers 7 bases. CDR3 size: 14 residues. CDR1 and CDR2 (germline): GTSNPN, SVGIG (reference sequence). Trimming removed 0 bases from V and 10 bases from J; junction bases left unmatched: 11. The CDR3 loop is CAWSVGVAGGRAFF. The CDR3 DNA follows: TGTGCCTGGAGTGTAGGGGTCGCAGGGGGGAGAGCTTTCTTT. The full variable domain, rest sourced from reference TRBV30 and TRBJ1-1, is SQTIHQWPATLVQPVGSPLSLECTVEGTSNPNLYWYRQAAGRGLQLLFYSVGIGQISSEVPQNLSASRPQDRQFILSSKKLLLSDSGFYLCAWSVGVAGGRAFFGQGTRLTVV.

This clone occurred a few times. The genes are TRBV14 and TRBJ2-1; TRBD2 might be the D (6 bases). Germline CDR1 SGHDN, CDR2 FVKESK. This CDR3 is 16 amino acids long. V was clipped by 3 bases and J by 0 bases, with 12 bases between them. The CDR3: CASSHRRGISYNEQFF. CDR3 bases: TGTGCCAGCAGCCACCGACGGGGGATCTCCTACAATGAGCAGTTCTTC.

This rearrangement joins TRBV5-1 to TRBJ2-3; possibly TRBD1 for D (5 bases). This CDR3 is built from 15 residues. V was pared by 4 bases and J by 2 bases, with 14 bases between. CDR1 is SGHRS, CDR2 YFSETQ, per germline. The CDR3 protein is CASSPGRGYTDTQYF. In nucleotides, the CDR3 is TGCGCCAGCAGCCCTGGAAGGGGATACACAGATACGCAGTATTTT.

This clone has only one observation. This chain connects TRBV4-1 to TRBJ2-7, with 10 bases fitting TRBD2. Per germline, CDR1 MGHRA and CDR2 YSYEKL. The CDR3 is made up of 17 amino acids. The trim removed 4 bases at V and 5 bases at J, leaving 14 bases unmatched. The CDR3 DNA reads as TGCGCCAGCAGCCTACGTAGCGGGAGGATTGATCGGGACGAGCAGTACTTC. Translation gives CASSLRSGRIDRDEQYF.

The V and J genes are TRBV6-1 and TRBJ1-5; 7 bases map to TRBD1. Germline-derived CDR1 and CDR2 are MNHNS and SASEGT. The CDR3 sequence is 15 residues long. V lost 3 bases and J lost 5; bases outside the gene matches: 7. Here the CDR3 reads CASSDRGTNYQPQHF. CDR3 bases: TGTGCCAGCAGTGACAGGGGGACCAACTATCAGCCCCAGCATTTT.

The rearrangement links TRBV9 to TRBJ2-1; 7 nucleotides match TRBD1. Germline V gene sequence: CDR1 SGDLS, CDR2 YYNGEE. The CDR3 contains 15 residues. The V segment lost 6 bases and the J segment 2 bases; nucleotides outside the gene matches: 8. CDR3 in DNA: TGTGCCAGCACCCCGGGACAGCTAACCTACAATGAGCAGTTCTTC. Encoded protein: CASTPGQLTYNEQFF.

The J gene is TRBJ1-2, the V gene TRBV6-1; the D gene is possibly TRBD1 (5 bases). Trimming stripped 6 bases from V and 4 bases from J, with 9 bases between. This CDR3 region has 12 residues. Per the germline V gene, CDR1 is MNHNS and CDR2 is SASEGT. In nucleotides, the CDR3 is TGTGCCAGCAGGGACAACGTCTATGGCTACACCTTC. This gives the protein CASRDNVYGYTF.

The chain uses TRBV13 and TRBJ2-6, with D maybe TRBD2 (7 bases). The ends were cut back, 5 bases at V and 0 bases at J, with 26 bases in the middle. This CDR3 region has 21 residues. Germline CDR1 and CDR2: PRHDT and FYEKMQ (reference sequence). The CDR3 spells CASSINLGGGRSHSGANVLTF. Written as DNA, the CDR3 is TGTGCCAGCAGCATAAATTTGGGAGGGGGGCGCAGCCACTCTGGGGCCAACGTCCTGACTTTC.

V gene TRBV6-6 combines with J gene TRBJ2-1; 14 positions agree with TRBD2. Unmatched junction bases numbered 2, after V lost 2 bases and J lost 8 bases. CDR1 and CDR2 from the germline V gene are MNHNY and SVGAGI (reference sequence). The CDR3 is made up of 15 amino acids. CDR3 amino acids: CASSYGTSGSDEQFF. In nucleotides, the CDR3 is TGTGCCAGCAGTTACGGGACTAGCGGGAGCGATGAGCAGTTCTTC.

This clone was seen just once. This chain uses TRBV4-1 with TRBJ1-4; 7 bases match TRBD1. The germline V gene encodes CDR1 MGHRA and CDR2 YSYEKL. After removal of 0 bases from V and 6 bases from J, the junction contained 10 bases not matched to a gene. The CDR3 is made up of 17 amino acids. CDR3 sequence reads: CASSQEGGRGGDEKLFF. CDR3 sequence (DNA): TGCGCCAGCAGCCAAGAAGGAGGGAGAGGGGGCGATGAAAAACTGTTTTTT.

This clone was seen a handful of times. The chain is built from TRBV9 and TRBJ1-2; tentatively, D is TRBD1 (6 bases). The CDR3 has 17 residues. Trimming pared 0 bases from V and 0 bases from J, leaving 15 bases between. CDR1 and CDR2 from the germline V gene are SGDLS and YYNGEE. The CDR3 DNA reads TGTGCCAGCAGCGTAGAACCCACAGGGCTATCTAACTATGGCTACACCTTC. It yields the protein CASSVEPTGLSNYGYTF.

The chain's CDR3 is CASSEYGDSNEQYF. DNA for the CDR3: TGTGCCAGCAGTGAATATGGGGACAGCAACGAGCAGTACTTC. V gene TRBV25-1 combines with J gene TRBJ2-7; 7 bases map to TRBD1. Germline loops: CDR1 MGHDK, CDR2 SYGVNS. The CDR3 length is 14 residues. J lost 5 bases, V lost 0 bases, and 4 bases had no gene match.

The rearrangement links TRBV4-2 to TRBJ2-3; possibly TRBD1 for D (5 bases). Germline V gene data show CDR1 as LGHNA and CDR2 as YNFKEQ. Trimming removed 2 bases from V and 0 bases from J, with 6 bases in between. The CDR3 sequence is 14 residues long. The CDR3 DNA is TGTGCCAGCAGCCAAAGGACAAGCACAGATACGCAGTATTTT. It yields the protein CASSQRTSTDTQYF.

This clone appeared a few times. J is TRBJ2-4 and V is TRBV7-9; 14 bases map to TRBD2. V was clipped by 3 bases and J by 0 bases; unmatched bases: 4. The CDR3 sequence is 18 residues long. The germline gives CDR1 SEHNR, CDR2 FQNEAQ (reference sequence). CDR3 loop: CASSLGLAGEEAKNIQYF. The CDR3 nucleotides read TGTGCCAGCAGCTTGGGACTAGCGGGGGAGGAAGCCAAAAACATTCAGTACTTC.

The V call is TRBV29-1, the J call TRBJ2-3; no firm D call. V shed 4 bases and J shed 0 bases, with 5 bases lying between them. The CDR3 totals 12 residues. Germline V gene lookup returns CDR1 SQVTM and CDR2 ANQGSEA. As DNA, the CDR3 is TGCAGCGTTGCAGTTAGCACAGATACGCAGTATTTT. It yields the protein CSVAVSTDTQYF.

The CDR3 loop is CASSVDLGTGRYGYTF. The CDR3 DNA follows: TGTGCCAGCAGCGTAGATCTCGGGACAGGGCGTTATGGCTACACCTTC. This rearrangement joins TRBV9 to TRBJ1-2; 9 bases line up with TRBD1. The V and J ends lost 0 bases and 5 bases, in that order; junction bases with no gene match: 8. The CDR3 totals 16 residues. In germline, CDR1 is SGDLS, CDR2 YYNGEE.

This chain connects TRBV6-5 to TRBJ1-1; D unresolved. CDR1 MNHEY and CDR2 SVGAGI come from the germline V gene. Trimming shortened V by 6 bases and J by 0 bases, and 11 bases separated the two germline ends. CDR3 length: 14 residues. The DNA of the CDR3 is TGTGCCAGCAGCTCCCAGGACTTGAACACTGAAGCTTTCTTT. As protein: CASSSQDLNTEAFF.

This chain connects TRBV29-1 to TRBJ2-5; 11 bases map to TRBD2. CDR3 size: 14 residues. Trimming cost V 3 bases and J 5 bases; bases outside gene matches: 5. The germline CDR1 and CDR2 sequences are SQVTM and ANQGSEA. CDR3 protein: CSVEVAGGLETQYF. The DNA of the CDR3 is TGCAGCGTTGAGGTAGCGGGGGGGCTGGAGACCCAGTACTTC.

The chain links TRBV18 to TRBJ1-1; D gene unclear. V lost 5 bases, J lost 5 bases, and 12 bases lay in between. CDR3 size: 13 residues. Germline V gene lookup returns CDR1 KGHSH and CDR2 LQKENI. CDR3 bases: TGTGCCAGCTCAAAATCCCAGGTTACTGAAGCTTTCTTT. Protein: CASSKSQVTEAFF.

The chain carries TRBV19 and TRBJ2-1, with 7 bases that match TRBD1. CDR1 is LNHDA and CDR2 is SQIVND in the germline V gene (reference sequence). The ends lost 9 bases at V and 6 bases at J; junction bases unmatched: 11. The CDR3 is made up of 14 amino acids. CDR3 coding DNA: TGTGCCAGCTCTTCCCCAGGACAGGTCAATGAGCAGTTCTTC. It specifies CASSSPGQVNEQFF.

V and J are TRBV7-9 and TRBJ2-5, with D possibly TRBD2 on 5 matching bases. Trimming pared 6 bases from V and 2 bases from J, leaving 13 bases between. Germline CDR1 reads SEHNR; CDR2 reads FQNEAQ (reference sequence). CDR3 length equals 14 residues. This CDR3 is CASSRREIQETQYF. The CDR3, as DNA: TGTGCCAGCAGTCGCCGGGAAATTCAAGAGACCCAGTACTTC.

The CDR3 reads CSVAGGAQSTDTQYF. The CDR3 nucleotides read TGCAGCGTTGCGGGGGGGGCGCAAAGTACAGATACGCAGTATTTT. The rearrangement links TRBV29-1 to TRBJ2-3; 8 bases line up with TRBD2. With V trimmed by 4 bases and J by 3 bases, 9 bases remained unmatched. The CDR3 is 15 amino acids. Germline assignment: CDR1 SQVTM and CDR2 ANQGSEA.